Sequencing of this T cell receptor (beta chain) was carried out in a study of CD8 T cells in ankylosing spondylitis. The study's findings and limits: Certain motif variants had earlier been reported in reactive arthritis synovial fluid and blood. Within ankylosing spondylitis blood, a TCR beta motif made up of eight or nine highly homologous variants appeared to be characteristic. Relatively rare in peripheral blood, disease-linked clones were also CD8+. Reportedly, disease-linked clones are significantly enriched in ankylosing spondylitis patients' matched synovial fluid.

Library preparation for TCR beta used quantitative 5'-RACE with molecular barcodes. TCRdb analysed the 5' RACE reads with MiXCR anew, one entry per CDR3 protein. The sample shows fewer than 550,000 distinct CDR3 sequences, roughly 5% of them seen only once. This clonotype was seen ten or more times. The antigen is unknown. The CDR3 consists of 16 residues. Trimming left V 1 base short and J 0 bases short, with 9 bases between. From germline, CDR1 is SEHNR and CDR2 FQNEAQ (reference sequence). Sequences were obtained from blood, either unsorted or a sorted T cell fraction (not recorded which). V usage is TRBV7-9 and J usage is TRBJ2-2; D is uncertain. The clonotype originates from a male donor with ankylosing spondylitis. The chain's CDR3 is CASSLGGRPNTGELFF. In DNA form, the CDR3 reads TGTGCCAGCAGCTTAGGAGGCAGGCCGAACACCGGGGAGCTGTTTTTT.